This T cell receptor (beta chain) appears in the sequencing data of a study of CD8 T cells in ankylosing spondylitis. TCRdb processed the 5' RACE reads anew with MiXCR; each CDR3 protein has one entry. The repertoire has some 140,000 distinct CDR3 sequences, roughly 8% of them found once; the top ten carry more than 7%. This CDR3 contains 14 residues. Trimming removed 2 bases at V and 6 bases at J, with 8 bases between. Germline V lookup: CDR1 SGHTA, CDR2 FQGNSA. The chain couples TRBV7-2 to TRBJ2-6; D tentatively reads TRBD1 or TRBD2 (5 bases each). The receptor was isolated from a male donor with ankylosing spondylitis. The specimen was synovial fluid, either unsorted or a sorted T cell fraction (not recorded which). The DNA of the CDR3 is TGTGCCAGCAGCTTAAGGGGAGAGGCCAACGTCCTGACTTTC. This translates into CASSLRGEANVLTF.